This T cell receptor beta chain was observed in a study of blood T cell repertoires in COVID-19. The table came from immunoSEQ multiplex PCR; TCRdb's copy has only in-frame clones and leaves some out. The table has about 230,000 clones, 88% seen once. Germline V gene sequence: CDR1 WNHNN, CDR2 SYGVQD (reference sequence). J gave up 0 bases and V 3 bases, and 2 bases lay outside the gene matches. The CDR3 totals 15 residues. Source material: PBMCs or T cells enriched from blood (not recorded which). The chain combines TRBV10-1 with TRBJ2-3; TRBD1 matches 8 bases. The TCR originated in a woman in her thirties or forties with acute COVID-19. The CDR3 bases are TGCGCCAGCAGTGATCAGGGGGCGAGCACAGATACGCAGTATTTT. The encoded protein is CASSDQGASTDTQYF.